The 19 T cell receptor beta chains presented below share a single source sample, sequenced in a study of blood T cell repertoires in COVID-19. The assay was immunoSEQ multiplex PCR, and TCRdb's table has in-frame clones only and misses some. The sample contains roughly 68,000 clones, about 81% of which appear only once. Sequencing was done on a sample of peripheral blood. The receptors shown here come from a human donor in a cohort sampled during active COVID-19.

The chain links TRBV5-1 to TRBJ2-3; TRBD2 matches at 10 bases. J lost 4 bases, V lost 2 bases, and 4 bases had no gene match. This CDR3 spans 15 amino acids. From germline, CDR1 is SGHRS and CDR2 YFSETQ. Written as DNA, the CDR3 is TGCGCCAGCAGCTTACTAGCGGGATTGGCAGATACGCAGTATTTT. It yields the protein CASSLLAGLADTQYF.

The V call is TRBV21-1, the J call TRBJ1-2; the tabulated D call, TRBD1, remains unverified against the DNA. TRBV21-1 is described as a pseudogene. This CDR3 has 21 amino acids. The CDR3 bases are TGTGCCAGCAGCACTAAGTTAGGGGACAGGGGCATCCCTCAGCCCCTTTATGGCTACACCTTC. Amino acids: CASSTKLGDRGIPQPLYGYTF.

The gene calls are TRBV7-9 and TRBJ2-1; 8 bases map to TRBD1. CDR1 and CDR2 from the germline V gene are SEHNR and FQNEAQ (reference sequence). This CDR3 has 17 amino acids. After removal of 5 bases from V and 8 bases from J, the junction contained 17 bases not matched to a gene. The CDR3 reads CASSPAGGPSTRYEQFF. The DNA of the CDR3 is TGTGCCAGCAGCCCCGCAGGGGGCCCTTCTACCCGATATGAGCAGTTCTTC.

The chain is built from TRBV6-5 and TRBJ1-6; D gene uncertain. V was trimmed by 2 bases and J by 6 bases, leaving 14 bases between them. Germline V lookup: CDR1 MNHEY, CDR2 SVGAGI. The CDR3 has 16 amino acids. The CDR3 region has the DNA TGTGCCAGCAGTTACCTCGCCCGAGGAACTAATTCACCCCTCCACTTT. The encoded protein is CASSYLARGTNSPLHF.

This clone was seen just once. Written as DNA, the CDR3 is TGTGCCAGCAGTTTACAACTAGCGGGTACCTACGAGCAGTACTTC. Residues: CASSLQLAGTYEQYF. This chain uses TRBV28 with TRBJ2-7; 9 bases are a match to TRBD2. Germline trimming cut 2 bases from V and 2 bases from J; bases unmatched to any gene: 4. Germline V gene data show CDR1 as MDHEN and CDR2 as SYDVKM. CDR3 length: 15 amino acids.

The chain links TRBV28 to TRBJ2-7; D may be TRBD1 (6 bases). This CDR3 is built from 13 residues. Trimming cost V 2 bases and J 2 bases, with 7 bases left between them. The germline CDR1 and CDR2 sequences are MDHEN and SYDVKM. The CDR3 DNA follows: TGTGCCAGCAGTTTAGGACAGCCCTACGAGCAGTACTTC. This gives the protein CASSLGQPYEQYF.

The chain couples TRBV9 to TRBJ2-1; 7 positions match TRBD1. This CDR3 has 14 amino acids. V lost 4 bases, J lost 6 bases, and 7 bases stayed unmatched. CDR1 is SGDLS, CDR2 YYNGEE, per germline. CDR3 protein: CASSLQGEGNEQFF. In DNA, the CDR3 is TGTGCCAGCAGCCTCCAGGGGGAAGGCAATGAGCAGTTCTTC.

This sequence joins TRBV27 and TRBJ2-7, with 7 nucleotides matching TRBD2. Looked up from germline, CDR1 is MNHEY and CDR2 is SMNVEV (reference sequence). J was trimmed by 2 bases and V by 5 bases; bases with no gene match: 12. The CDR3 contains 16 residues. The CDR3 here is CASSLTTVTSPYEQYF. CDR3 in DNA: TGTGCCAGCAGTCTTACTACCGTGACTAGCCCCTACGAGCAGTACTTC.

The chain combines TRBV27 with TRBJ2-7; a weak D match, TRBD1 (5 bases). V lost 3 bases and J lost 5, with 11 bases in between. CDR1 MNHEY and CDR2 SMNVEV come from the germline V gene (reference sequence). CDR3 length: 13 amino acids. The CDR3 loop is CASSFDSTHEQYF. CDR3 DNA: TGTGCCAGCAGTTTTGACAGTACCCACGAGCAGTACTTC.

The gene calls are TRBV4-3 and TRBJ1-2, with 7 bases fitting TRBD1. The CDR3 runs to 15 residues. Germline CDR1 LGHNA, CDR2 YSLEER. V lost 0 bases, J lost 8 bases, and 9 bases stayed unmatched. The CDR3 nucleotides read TGCGCCAGCAGCCAAGATGGGGTAACAGGGGTCGGCTACACCTTC. Amino acids: CASSQDGVTGVGYTF.

The V gene is TRBV4-1, the J gene TRBJ2-3; 10 bases match TRBD1. This CDR3 has 14 residues. V was pared by 6 bases and J by 5 bases, with 5 bases of the junction left unmatched. Germline CDR1 MGHRA, CDR2 YSYEKL. The CDR3 DNA reads TGCGCCAGCAGGCCGGGGACAGGGGTAGATACGCAGTATTTT. Encoded protein: CASRPGTGVDTQYF.

CDR3 in DNA: TGTGCCAGCAAAGGGGGCTCTTTAAGCAATCAGCCCCAGCATTTT. Translation: CASKGGSLSNQPQHF. The chain recombines TRBV28 with TRBJ1-5; 7 bases are shared with TRBD1. J lost 1 base, V lost 7 bases, and 7 bases had no gene match. CDR1 and CDR2 (germline): MDHEN, SYDVKM. The CDR3 has 15 residues.

This clone has only a few counts. This rearrangement joins TRBV7-2 to TRBJ1-5; TRBD1 aligns across 12 bases. The CDR3 has 16 residues. After removal of 5 bases from V and 3 bases from J, the junction contained 5 bases not matched to a gene. Looked up from germline, CDR1 is SGHTA and CDR2 is FQGNSA. The CDR3 region has the DNA TGTGCCAGCAGCGGGGGACAGGGGGCGCCCAATCAGCCCCAGCATTTT. This translates into CASSGGQGAPNQPQHF.

J is TRBJ2-1 and V is TRBV4-1; D is possibly TRBD1 (6 bases). Germline assignment: CDR1 MGHRA and CDR2 YSYEKL. V lost 8 bases and J lost 0, with 23 bases in between. The CDR3 covers 18 residues. The CDR3 DNA reads TGCGCCAGCCGATACAGGGTGATGAGCATAGCCTCCTACAATGAGCAGTTCTTC. This sequence encodes CASRYRVMSIASYNEQFF.

The chain recombines TRBV5-6 with TRBJ1-5, with TRBD1 identical over 8 bases. This CDR3 has 15 amino acids. Looked up from germline, CDR1 is SGHDT and CDR2 is YYEEEE. V lost 2 bases to trimming and J lost 3 bases; unmatched junction nucleotides: 4. CDR3 amino acids: CASSFNRGNNQPQHF. In nucleotides, the CDR3 is TGTGCCAGCAGCTTCAACAGGGGGAACAATCAGCCCCAGCATTTT.

By proportion, this clone is medium-sized. J is TRBJ2-1 and V is TRBV13; 8 nucleotides line up with TRBD1. V gave up 5 bases and J gave up 6 bases; unmatched junction bases: 9. From germline, CDR1 is PRHDT and CDR2 FYEKMQ (reference sequence). CDR3 length equals 15 residues. The CDR3, as DNA: TGTGCCAGCAGCCCCGGACAGGGAGTTAGCAATGAGCAGTTCTTC. As protein: CASSPGQGVSNEQFF.

This chain links TRBV30 with TRBJ1-2; TRBD1 aligns across 7 bases. V was pared by 5 bases and J by 5 bases, with 11 bases of the junction left unmatched. This CDR3 has 14 residues. In germline, CDR1 is GTSNPN, CDR2 SVGIG (reference sequence). CDR3 in amino acids: CAWDTNRGAYGYTF. The DNA of the CDR3 is TGTGCCTGGGATACTAACAGGGGAGCTTATGGCTACACCTTC.

The chain combines TRBV9 with TRBJ1-2; 9 bases align to TRBD1. The CDR3 sequence is 16 residues long. Germline V CDR1 and CDR2: SGDLS, YYNGEE. Trimming removed 0 bases from V and 1 base from J; junction bases left unmatched: 4. CDR3 in amino acids: CASSVGDRVFNYGYTF. The DNA for the CDR3 is TGTGCCAGCAGCGTAGGGGACAGGGTGTTTAACTATGGCTACACCTTC. The variable domain in full, with the rest retrieved from reference TRBV9 and TRBJ1-2, is DSGVTQTPKHLITATGQRVTLRCSPRSGDLSVYWYQQSLDQGLQFLIQYYNGEERAKGNILERFSAQQFPDLHSELNLSSLELGDSALYFCASSVGDRVFNYGYTFGSGTRLTVV.

V is TRBV5-1 and J is TRBJ1-2; 8 positions match TRBD1. The CDR3 has 13 residues. Looked up from germline, CDR1 is SGHRS and CDR2 is YFSETQ. The junction had 2 bases not matched to a gene; V was cut back by 3 bases and J by 4 bases. CDR3 DNA sequence: TGCGCCAGCAGCTCCACAGGGGGCTATGGCTACACCTTC. Translating it yields CASSSTGGYGYTF.